The 10 T cell receptor beta chains presented below share a single source sample, sequenced in a study of blood T cell repertoires in COVID-19. Sequenced by immunoSEQ multiplex PCR; TCRdb stores in-frame clones only, minus some. The table records about 240,000 clones, 87% of them present only once. The sample taken for sequencing was peripheral blood. These TCRs come from a man in his sixties who had recovered from COVID-19.

The genes are TRBV6-5 and TRBJ1-1; no clear D. The germline CDR1 and CDR2 sequences are MNHEY and SVGAGI. V dropped 3 bases and J dropped 5 bases, with 13 bases sitting between them. CDR3 length equals 14 residues. The CDR3 sequence: CASSYKWSKTEAFF. CDR3 DNA sequence: TGTGCCAGCAGTTATAAGTGGAGCAAGACTGAAGCTTTCTTT.

This chain uses TRBV3-1 (or the pseudogene TRBV3-2) with TRBJ1-4; no clear D gene. The V end lost 4 bases, the J end lost 8 bases, and 8 bases lay between the germline ends. The CDR3 contains 12 residues. CDR1 and CDR2 from the germline V gene are LGHDT and YNNKEL (reference sequence). CDR3 nucleotide sequence: TGTGCCAGCAGCCTACTCGGGGAAAAACTGTTTTTT. Translation gives CASSLLGEKLFF.

The chain links TRBV5-1 to TRBJ1-1; TRBD1 might be the D (5 bases). The length of the CDR3 is 15 residues. Germline loops: CDR1 SGHRS, CDR2 YFSETQ. V dropped 0 bases and J dropped 1 base, with 10 bases sitting between them. The CDR3 protein is CASSLDGRANTEAFF. DNA of the CDR3: TGCGCCAGCAGCTTGGACGGCAGGGCGAACACTGAAGCTTTCTTT. Filled out from reference TRBV5-1 and TRBJ1-1, the complete variable domain reads KAGVTQTPRYLIKTRGQQVTLSCSPISGHRSVSWYQQTPGQGLQFLFEYFSETQRNKGNFPGRFSGRQFSNSRSEMNVSTLELGDSALYLCASSLDGRANTEAFFGQGTRLTVV.

The CDR3: CASSQEIGRGSDEQFF. The CDR3 region has the DNA TGTGCCAGCAGCCAAGAAATAGGCAGGGGCAGTGATGAGCAGTTCTTC. The rearrangement uses TRBV4-2 and TRBJ2-1, with D perhaps TRBD1 (6 bases). The CDR3 contains 16 residues. Deletions cut 0 bases from V and 8 bases from J, with 17 bases between. Germline V gene lookup returns CDR1 LGHNA and CDR2 YNFKEQ.

J is TRBJ1-6 and V is TRBV30, with TRBD1 as a possible D gene (6 bases). V was cut by 4 bases and J by 3 bases, with 16 bases left in between. Germline CDR1 and CDR2: GTSNPN and SVGIG (reference sequence). The CDR3 length is 16 residues. The CDR3 loop is CAWKAPQGFYNSPLHF. The CDR3 DNA reads TGTGCCTGGAAGGCCCCCCAGGGGTTCTATAATTCACCCCTCCACTTT.

The chain joins TRBV6-5 to TRBJ2-2; TRBD1 agrees at 9 bases. V was pared by 6 bases and J by 9 bases, with 5 bases of the junction left unmatched. This CDR3 region has 13 residues. Germline values: CDR1 MNHEY, CDR2 SVGAGI. The CDR3 is CASRQGAGRELFF. The CDR3 coding sequence is TGTGCCAGCAGACAGGGGGCTGGCCGGGAGCTGTTTTTT.

The V gene is TRBV27, the J gene TRBJ2-2; D is unresolved. Germline V gives CDR1 MNHEY, CDR2 SMNVEV (reference sequence). CDR3 length equals 14 residues. Trimming removed 5 bases from V and 2 bases from J, with 9 bases in between. CDR3 sequence (DNA): TGTGCCAGCAGTACTGCCATTAACACCGGGGAGCTGTTTTTT. Its protein is CASSTAINTGELFF.

The chain combines TRBV10-3 with TRBJ1-5; a possible D gene is TRBD1 (5 bases). Germline CDR1 is ENHRY and CDR2 is SYGVKD. The CDR3 covers 15 residues. Trimming left V 10 bases short and J 0 bases short, with 16 bases between. Here the CDR3 reads CATARVPYSNQPQHF. Here the CDR3 DNA reads TGTGCCACCGCCAGGGTCCCTTATAGCAATCAGCCCCAGCATTTT.

V gene TRBV6-5 combines with J gene TRBJ1-5; TRBD1 matches at 8 bases. The germline V gene has CDR1 MNHEY and CDR2 SVGAGI. V shed 7 bases, J shed 6 bases, and the junction held 8 bases outside the gene matches. The CDR3 is made up of 14 amino acids. The CDR3 DNA sequence: TGTGCCAGCAATATTGGACAGGGTGGTCAGCCCCAGCATTTT. Protein product: CASNIGQGGQPQHF.

The gene calls are TRBV25-1 and TRBJ2-7; TRBD1 matches at 9 bases. Per the germline V gene, CDR1 is MGHDK and CDR2 is SYGVNS. The CDR3 totals 16 residues. Trimming took 4 bases from V and 3 from J; bases not matched to a gene: 10. The CDR3 nucleotides read TGTGCCAGCAGTGGCAACCGGGACAGGGAGTTCTACGAGCAGTACTTC. This codes for CASSGNRDREFYEQYF.